These T cell receptor beta chains were read from a single sample in a study of cytomegalovirus exposure and HLA in healthy donors. Only in-frame clones appear in the TCRdb table, and some are missing; sequencing was by immunoSEQ multiplex PCR. The data contain approximately 150,000 clones, more than 65% of them singletons. The sequencing sample was made of PBMCs. All receptors come from a man younger than 35 in good health and CMV-seropositive. The CDR3 runs from the conserved cysteine through the conserved F or W. The D gene is left open where the match is weak. Not all rows give a size; the values are once, few, many and, for expanded clones, a class.

CDR3 length: 14; clone size: few; J gene: TRBJ2-5; D gene: TRBD1; V gene: TRBV30; CDR3 protein: CAWGRDRGRETQYF; CDR3 DNA: TGTGCCTGGGGCCGGGACAGGGGACGGGAGACCCAGTACTTC
CDR3 length: 14; clone size: -; J gene: TRBJ1-2; D gene: TRBD1; V gene: TRBV30; CDR3 protein: CAWSPGQGDYGYTF; CDR3 DNA: TGTGCCTGGAGTCCGGGACAGGGGGACTATGGCTACACCTTC
CDR3 length: 16; clone size: -; J gene: TRBJ1-4; D gene: -; V gene: TRBV28; CDR3 protein: CASSRERHRPYEKLFF; CDR3 DNA: TGTGCCAGCAGCCGAGAAAGACATAGACCCTATGAAAAACTGTTTTTT
CDR3 length: 13; clone size: -; J gene: TRBJ1-1; D gene: -; V gene: TRBV4-1; CDR3 protein: CASSPPGFPEAFF; CDR3 DNA: TGCGCCAGCAGCCCACCAGGGTTCCCTGAAGCTTTCTTT
CDR3 length: 21; clone size: -; J gene: TRBJ2-2; D gene: TRBD2; V gene: TRBV27; CDR3 protein: CASSFDPSGTAPFANTGELFF; CDR3 DNA: TGTGCCAGCAGTTTCGACCCTAGCGGGACGGCCCCATTCGCGAACACCGGGGAGCTGTTTTTT
CDR3 length: 15; clone size: -; J gene: TRBJ1-2; D gene: TRBD1; V gene: TRBV9; CDR3 protein: CASSPLGQANYGYTF; CDR3 DNA: TGTGCCAGCAGCCCCCTGGGACAGGCTAACTATGGCTACACCTTC
CDR3 length: 14; clone size: -; J gene: TRBJ1-1; D gene: TRBD1; V gene: TRBV5-6; CDR3 protein: CASSSGQDRPEAFF; CDR3 DNA: TGTGCCAGCAGCTCCGGACAGGATCGACCTGAAGCTTTCTTT
CDR3 length: 19; clone size: -; J gene: TRBJ1-6; D gene: TRBD1; V gene: TRBV4-1; CDR3 protein: CASSQDLGDRVTYNSPLHF; CDR3 DNA: TGCGCCAGCAGCCAAGATTTAGGGGACAGGGTCACCTATAATTCACCCCTCCACTTT
CDR3 length: 13; clone size: few; J gene: TRBJ2-1; D gene: -; V gene: TRBV7-2; CDR3 protein: CASSPTSTGSPFF; CDR3 DNA: TGTGCCAGCAGCCCGACCTCGACGGGGTCTCCGTTCTTC
CDR3 length: 15; clone size: -; J gene: TRBJ2-1; D gene: -; V gene: TRBV10-3; CDR3 protein: CAISDSAGDYNEQFF; CDR3 DNA: TGTGCCATCAGTGACAGTGCAGGCGACTACAATGAGCAGTTCTTC
CDR3 length: 13; clone size: -; J gene: TRBJ2-5; D gene: -; V gene: TRBV6-5; CDR3 protein: CARPTPRRKTQYF; CDR3 DNA: TGTGCCCGACCCACCCCTAGGAGAAAGACCCAGTACTTC
CDR3 length: 16; clone size: -; J gene: TRBJ2-3; D gene: TRBD2; V gene: TRBV7-9; CDR3 protein: CASGGGTGPTRYTQYF; CDR3 DNA: TGTGCCAGCGGGGGAGGGACCGGGCCAACAAGATATACGCAGTATTTT
CDR3 length: 13; clone size: -; J gene: TRBJ2-2; D gene: TRBD1; V gene: TRBV4-1; CDR3 protein: CASSQEEQGGLFF; CDR3 DNA: TGCGCCAGCAGCCAAGAGGAACAGGGGGGCCTGTTTTTT
CDR3 length: 14; clone size: -; J gene: TRBJ2-3; D gene: -; V gene: TRBV5-1; CDR3 protein: CASNEGEVTDTQYF; CDR3 DNA: TGCGCCAGCAACGAGGGGGAAGTGACAGATACGCAGTATTTT
CDR3 length: 15; clone size: -; J gene: TRBJ2-1; D gene: TRBD2; V gene: TRBV7-2; CDR3 protein: CASSQEGTSVNEQFF; CDR3 DNA: TGTGCCAGCAGTCAGGAGGGGACTAGTGTGAATGAGCAGTTCTTC
CDR3 length: 16; clone size: -; J gene: TRBJ2-1; D gene: -; V gene: TRBV4-2; CDR3 protein: CASSPGGGVSYNEQFF; CDR3 DNA: TGTGCCAGCAGCCCGGGGGGCGGGGTGTCCTACAATGAGCAGTTCTTC
CDR3 length: 16; clone size: -; J gene: TRBJ2-3; D gene: TRBD1; V gene: TRBV4-1; CDR3 protein: CASSHITGTDTDTQYF; CDR3 DNA: TGCGCCAGCAGCCACATCACCGGGACAGACACAGATACGCAGTATTTT
CDR3 length: 14; clone size: -; J gene: TRBJ2-5; D gene: TRBD1; V gene: TRBV4-1; CDR3 protein: CASSQGTGRETQYF; CDR3 DNA: TGCGCCAGCAGCCAAGGGACAGGGAGAGAGACCCAGTACTTC
CDR3 length: 16; clone size: -; J gene: TRBJ2-5; D gene: TRBD2; V gene: TRBV5-1; CDR3 protein: CASSLGTISGKETQYF; CDR3 DNA: TGCGCCAGCAGCTTGGGGACAATAAGCGGGAAAGAGACCCAGTACTTC
CDR3 length: 14; clone size: once; J gene: TRBJ2-2; D gene: -; V gene: TRBV5-1; CDR3 protein: CASSLGQNTGELFF; CDR3 DNA: TGCGCCAGCAGCTTGGGACAGAACACCGGGGAGCTGTTTTTT
CDR3 length: 12; clone size: -; J gene: TRBJ1-2; D gene: TRBD1; V gene: TRBV6-6; CDR3 protein: CASHRGNYGYTF; CDR3 DNA: TGTGCCAGCCACAGGGGTAACTATGGCTACACCTTC
CDR3 length: 13; clone size: few; J gene: TRBJ1-5; D gene: -; V gene: TRBV28; CDR3 protein: CASSFEGVQPQHF; CDR3 DNA: TGTGCCAGCAGTTTTGAGGGGGTTCAACCCCAGCATTTT
CDR3 length: 13; clone size: few; J gene: TRBJ1-4; D gene: -; V gene: TRBV7-2; CDR3 protein: CASSSRLNEKLFF; CDR3 DNA: TGTGCCAGCAGCTCAAGACTTAATGAAAAACTGTTTTTT
CDR3 length: 13; clone size: -; J gene: TRBJ2-1; D gene: -; V gene: TRBV11-3; CDR3 protein: CASSPDGGNEQFF; CDR3 DNA: TGTGCCAGCAGCCCCGACGGGGGCAATGAGCAGTTCTTC
CDR3 length: 16; clone size: -; J gene: TRBJ2-5; D gene: TRBD1; V gene: TRBV5-1; CDR3 protein: CASSANPGTGGETQYF; CDR3 DNA: TGCGCCAGCAGCGCGAACCCCGGGACAGGGGGTGAGACCCAGTACTTC
CDR3 length: 17; clone size: -; J gene: TRBJ2-6; D gene: TRBD2; V gene: TRBV7-9; CDR3 protein: CASSLGGGRAGANVLTF; CDR3 DNA: TGTGCCAGCAGCTTAGGGGGAGGGCGCGCTGGGGCCAACGTCCTGACTTTC
CDR3 length: 15; clone size: few; J gene: TRBJ1-2; D gene: TRBD1; V gene: TRBV5-1; CDR3 protein: CASRPQGELDYGYTF; CDR3 DNA: TGCGCCAGCAGACCTCAGGGGGAGCTCGACTATGGCTACACCTTC
CDR3 length: 13; clone size: -; J gene: TRBJ1-3; D gene: -; V gene: TRBV19; CDR3 protein: CASDRNNGNTIYF; CDR3 DNA: TGTGCCAGCGACAGGAATAATGGAAACACCATATATTTT
CDR3 length: 15; clone size: -; J gene: TRBJ1-1; D gene: TRBD1; V gene: TRBV7-8; CDR3 protein: CASSQASRGTVEAFF; CDR3 DNA: TGTGCCAGCAGCCAAGCCTCCAGGGGGACGGTTGAAGCTTTCTTT
CDR3 length: 13; clone size: few; J gene: TRBJ1-1; D gene: -; V gene: TRBV27; CDR3 protein: CASSSYGNTEAFF; CDR3 DNA: TGTGCCAGCAGTTCCTATGGGAACACTGAAGCTTTCTTT
CDR3 length: 13; clone size: few; J gene: TRBJ2-3; D gene: TRBD1; V gene: TRBV5-4; CDR3 protein: CASTGTGADTQYF; CDR3 DNA: TGTGCCAGCACCGGGACAGGGGCCGATACGCAGTATTTT
CDR3 length: 18; clone size: -; J gene: TRBJ2-5; D gene: TRBD2; V gene: TRBV10-2; CDR3 protein: CASSELVGGTSGSGTQYF; CDR3 DNA: TGCGCCAGCAGTGAGCTGGTGGGGGGGACTAGCGGCTCTGGGACCCAGTACTTC
CDR3 length: 15; clone size: -; J gene: TRBJ2-5; D gene: TRBD2; V gene: TRBV19; CDR3 protein: CASTSLAGGQETQYF; CDR3 DNA: TGTGCCAGTACCTCTCTAGCGGGGGGACAAGAGACCCAGTACTTC
CDR3 length: 14; clone size: -; J gene: TRBJ1-1; D gene: -; V gene: TRBV2; CDR3 protein: CASSLRGGYTEAFF; CDR3 DNA: TGTGCCAGCAGTCTCAGGGGAGGGTACACTGAAGCTTTCTTT
CDR3 length: 15; clone size: once; J gene: TRBJ1-4; D gene: TRBD1; V gene: TRBV11-2; CDR3 protein: CASRHPGQPNEKLFF; CDR3 DNA: TGTGCCAGCAGACATCCGGGACAGCCTAATGAAAAACTGTTTTTT
CDR3 length: 13; clone size: -; J gene: TRBJ2-5; D gene: -; V gene: TRBV7-9; CDR3 protein: CASVEGSGETQYF; CDR3 DNA: TGTGCCAGCGTGGAGGGTTCCGGAGAGACCCAGTACTTC
CDR3 length: 15; clone size: -; J gene: TRBJ2-6; D gene: -; V gene: TRBV28; CDR3 protein: CASSFAGAGANVLTF; CDR3 DNA: TGTGCCAGCAGTTTTGCGGGGGCCGGGGCCAACGTCCTGACTTTC
CDR3 length: 15; clone size: -; J gene: TRBJ2-4; D gene: -; V gene: TRBV6-1; CDR3 protein: CASSEVKGYQNIQYF; CDR3 DNA: TGTGCCAGCAGTGAAGTTAAGGGGTACCAAAACATTCAGTACTTC
CDR3 length: 15; clone size: -; J gene: TRBJ1-4; D gene: TRBD1; V gene: TRBV4-1; CDR3 protein: CASSQAGGTNEKLFF; CDR3 DNA: TGCGCCAGCAGCCAGGCAGGGGGCACTAATGAAAAACTGTTTTTT
CDR3 length: 17; clone size: once; J gene: TRBJ1-5; D gene: -; V gene: TRBV28; CDR3 protein: CASSLFRRRGDDQPQHF; CDR3 DNA: TGTGCCAGCAGTTTATTCCGCCGGAGGGGTGACGATCAGCCCCAGCATTTT
CDR3 length: 14; clone size: -; J gene: TRBJ2-1; D gene: TRBD2; V gene: TRBV28; CDR3 protein: CASMASGGADEQFF; CDR3 DNA: TGTGCCAGCATGGCGAGCGGGGGGGCGGATGAGCAGTTCTTC